The entry below describes one T cell receptor beta chain. The entry originates in a study of T cell changes during pregnancy in multiple sclerosis. Libraries were prepared by immunoSEQ multiplex PCR; TCRdb keeps only in-frame clonotypes and omits some of them. This sample carries roughly 32,000 clones, roughly 91% of them seen once, and the ten largest clones take about 3.7%. Material: CD8+ T cells from peripheral blood mononuclear cells, obtained in the second trimester of pregnancy. This TCR was recovered from a female donor in good health, enrolled as a control in a pregnancy study.

The CDR3 sequence: CASSYVTGNTGELFF. DNA for the CDR3: TGTGCCAGCAGTTACGTGACAGGGAACACCGGGGAGCTGTTTTTT. V gene TRBV4-2 combines with J gene TRBJ2-2; TRBD1 might be the D (6 bases). The CDR3 extends over 15 amino acids. Trimming removed 6 bases at V and 1 base at J, with 12 bases between. CDR1 LGHNA and CDR2 YNFKEQ come from the germline V gene.